This record concerns one T cell receptor beta chain sequence. Its antigen is undetermined. This sample was taken from a study of T cell responses to AZD1222 COVID-19 vaccine. Study-wide results and limits: An increase in Spike-specific TCR breadth and depth was observed after two AZD1222 doses. Reports say nearly half of spike-specific TCRs go after unmutated variant regions.

The data were produced by immunoSEQ multiplex PCR, yet TCRdb's version contains in-frame clones alone and is incomplete. The repertoire consists of approximately 130,000 clones, with approximately 90% occurring once and the leading ten covering 11%. CDR3 length: 15 residues. The ends were cut back, 1 base at V and 2 bases at J, with 11 bases in the middle. Germline values: CDR1 LGHNA, CDR2 YNFKEQ. The J gene is TRBJ1-1, the V gene TRBV4-2; unclear D gene. The source is an adult in good health. Sequences were derived from peripheral blood, sampled on day 0 of MenACWY control vaccination. The CDR3: CASSQGPGSNTEAFF. The DNA for the CDR3 is TGTGCCAGCAGCCAAGGCCCAGGCTCAAACACTGAAGCTTTCTTT.